This entry is about one T cell receptor (beta chain). Its cognate antigen is unknown. This specimen belongs to a study of vaccination and CD4 T cells after COVID-19. Study in general: The peptides that stimulated the cells were overlapping spike peptides from SARS-CoV-2, HCoV-NL63, HCoV-OC43 and HCoV-229E.

Treatment noted: approximately 9-day PBMC culture with coronavirus spike peptide pools or control peptides (ViraFEST assay). The Oncomine TCR Beta short-read assay generated sequence data from the DNA of cultured CD4+ T cells. TCRdb re-called the PCR reads with MiXCR, one entry per CDR3 protein. The data contain more than 9,000 distinct CDR3 sequences, around 75% of them singletons. Sequencing input: CD4+ T cells from blood, cultured in vitro. The sequence came from a human donor who had recovered from COVID-19.

The DNA for the CDR3 is TGTGCCAGCAGCCCTTGGGTAGGGTACGGCACAGATACGCAGTATTTT. Translated: CASSPWVGYGTDTQYF. The V call is TRBV5-6, the J call TRBJ2-3, with D unresolved. The CDR3 runs 16 residues. V lost 4 bases and J lost 1, with 16 bases in between. From germline, CDR1 is SGHDT and CDR2 YYEEEE.